This T cell receptor beta chain was sequenced in a study of regulatory T cells in long-lasting Graves disease. Whole-study context: Over 5 years of antithyroid drugs plus positive TSH receptor antibodies defined persistent Graves' disease. Notes on the study in general: The number of shared public clonotypes was higher in persistent patients (about 2,700) than new patients (966).

Stated time point: persistent/refractory GD, antithyroid drugs over 5 years with positive TRAb. With RNA extracted from PBMCs as input, the TCR library was made. An endocrinology department in Xi'an, China, recruited the patients. With EDTA tubes as the receptacles, about 9.2 milliliters of peripheral blood were drawn. This clonotype was counted at least ten times. As yet, its antigen is unknown. Both iRepertoire HTBI primers and Arm-PCR of CDR3 regions were used to build the TCR beta libraries. TCRdb redid the calling of the multiplex PCR reads with MiXCR, one entry per CDR3 protein. The sample shows 300,000 to 500,000 distinct CDR3 sequences, less than 25% of them seen only once. There are 14 residues in the CDR3. V was trimmed by 0 bases and J by 7 bases, leaving 12 bases between them. The V gene's germline CDR1 is MNHEY and CDR2 SVGAGI.

This receptor was identified in a female donor with Graves disease. The sample was peripheral blood mononuclear cells (PBMCs), taken when the disease was refractory, from a patient treated with antithyroid drugs. This chain connects TRBV6-5 to TRBJ2-5; D unclear. The DNA for the CDR3 is TGTGCCAGCAGTTACTCGACCTTACCCAGGACCCAGTACTTC. It yields the protein CASSYSTLPRTQYF.